A selection of T cell receptor beta chains follows, all from one sample in a study of shared clonotypes between healthy human individuals. Only in-frame clones appear in the TCRdb table, and some are missing; sequencing was by immunoSEQ multiplex PCR. The sample records a few million clones, 90% to 95% being singletons. The sample taken for sequencing was naive CD4+ T cells from PBMCs. The receptors stem from a man in his late teens or twenties in good health. Some clones in this sample may be carry-over from other donors' samples. Both conserved end residues are part of each CDR3. A D gene is named only where the DNA matches it firmly.

v_call d_call cdr3_aa
TRBV5-4 TRBD1 CASSLGRTGRPGTEAFF
TRBV12-1 . CASSYGLVTYEQYF
TRBV5-1 . CASSLTRGPNEKLFF
TRBV5-1 . CASSLAMGSYEQYF
TRBV2 TRBD2 CASSPGLGRGGEQFF
TRBV5-6 . CASSGPGRLVGQPQHF
TRBV7-9 . CASSFIGSVVRNEQFF
TRBV19 . CASSIDPAAKAAKNIQYF
TRBV28 . CASTLGGPRSGNTIYF
TRBV11-3 . CASSRGGSYEQYF
TRBV9 TRBD1 CASSLGQGDSSGANVLTF
TRBV28 . CASSSPSTGYNYGYTF
TRBV6-1 . CASSSKETQYF
TRBV14 TRBD1 CASSHIGTGLQETQYF